This TCR beta chain was profiled in a study of blood T cell repertoires in COVID-19. Study-level background: From T cells, B-cell-depleted T cells, or PBMCs came the material, which was cDNA or gDNA.

The germline V and J ends were trimmed by 6 bases and 8 bases, with 13 bases remaining between them. This CDR3 contains 13 residues. CDR1 is MNHEY and CDR2 is SVGAGI in the germline V gene. Clones were sequenced by immunoSEQ multiplex PCR, and TCRdb holds only the in-frame ones, with some missing. The sample shows about 79,000 clones, approximately 90% of them seen only once. The chain links TRBV6-5 to TRBJ1-4; D gene uncertain. The origin of this receptor is an older man with active or convalescent COVID-19. The specimen sequenced was peripheral blood. The chain's CDR3 is CASRRSRAEKLFF. CDR3 nucleotides: TGTGCCAGCAGGAGGTCGCGCGCCGAAAAACTGTTTTTT.